This note documents a single T cell receptor beta chain sequence. Its specific antigen is unknown. Base qualities are not recorded, but no much larger clone differs from it by a single base. The data belong to a study of cytomegalovirus exposure and HLA in healthy donors listed by TCRdb under 2017. As for the study more broadly: In an earlier analysis of approximately 500 of the donors, approximately 300 Gb of sequence data and 100 million or so unique TCR beta sequences from about 190 million T cells were reported. About 300 gigabases of sequencing data and approximately 85 million unique TCR sequences were included in an early release covering roughly 700 HLA-typed donors. To predict cytomegalovirus infection status, the study brought together high-throughput TCR immunosequencing, statistical association of individual TCRs with disease status, and machine learning. To decide whether each TCR beta V gene segment behaved as functional or pseudogenic, an earlier analysis of 587 of the donors relied on high-throughput TCR beta sequencing. About five DR-DQ haplotypes were handled as single units for association and clustering because linkage in the cohort was strong. The number of donors typed differed by locus, with 629-630 for A, B, C, DRB1 and DQB1, roughly 520 for DQA1, under 610 for DPA1, and 450 to 480 for DPB1. A separate validation cohort of approximately 130 different subjects was used in addition to the roughly 700-subject first cohort. Donor age, sex, ethnicity and CMV serostatus were compiled alongside the repertoire data. The study used immunosequencing to profile the T cell repertoires of approximately 640 subjects and linked those repertoires to cytomegalovirus serostatus. The study aimed to test whether signatures of past pathogen exposure could be identified by cataloging public T cell receptors. The genetic ancestry cluster associated with self-reported Caucasian donors included roughly 84% of the 398 genotyped donors. Across 398 genotyped donors of the cohort, an average of approximately 240,000 unique TCR beta nucleotide sequences per donor were sequenced, and roughly 17% of those sequences were non-productive. Every repertoire in the discovery cohort had been generated on one and the same sequencing platform. Both class I and class II loci were covered by HLA typing, at four-digit resolution. To study patterns of TCR occurrence, a later analysis re-analyzed previously published TCR beta repertoires from 700 or so donors and added high-resolution HLA genotyping. A later genetic analysis used genome-wide SNP genotypes for 398 of the 666 donors, treating that subset as a discovery cohort. Rather than using new phenotypic data, the later analysis identified candidate immune exposures from TCR beta sequences and from how often those sequences occurred across donors. The paper's findings and limits, for the study overall: Strong co-occurrence of HLA alleles, especially DR and DQ, made assigning TCR associations to individual alleles difficult. In an earlier analysis of some 500 of the donors, most TCR beta V segments appeared in productive rearrangements about 87% or about 30% of the time, broadly matching IMGT annotations. It was suggested by the authors that the approach could potentially be generalized to other disease states and immunological phenotypes. Presence/absence analyses assumed roughly uniform sequencing depth across donors, an assumption that may not hold. Only TCR beta chains were sequenced in this cohort, and the absence of alpha or paired-chain data limited detectable features. Because counts were too low, 15 to 20 rarely observed V segments, including chromosome 9 orphons, were left out of the earlier analysis of about 620 of the donors. A cluster of highly shared sequence variants was judged likely to be a technical artifact of the sequencing pipeline. In a later analysis, TCR association rates were found to vary across HLA loci, with the most associated TCRs seen for DRB1 alleles and the fewest for HLA-C alleles. Compared with the approximately 700-donor mean, donors in an Asian-associated ancestry cluster had fewer N-insertions in productive TCRs, according to a later genetic analysis. A total of 150 or so TCR beta chains were listed by the study as associated with cytomegalovirus. In vitro tests confirmed that a few of the cytomegalovirus-associated TCR beta chains recognize cytomegalovirus antigens. Some IMGT-functional V segments, including TRBV6-2 and TRBV6-3, could not be distinguished by the 87-base-pair reads and were therefore excluded. A later analysis found that most CMV-associated TCR beta chains appeared HLA-restricted, with HLA associations seemingly driven largely by CMV exposure. A further reported finding was that TCR beta sequences accurately predicted the HLA-A and HLA-B alleles for most subjects in the first cohort. Linkage disequilibrium might explain the correlated functional status among segregating V segments, but an unknown experimental factor could not be ruled out. The only immune exposure information available for the cohort was CMV serostatus. A later analysis found that HLA-associated TCR beta chains were more clonally expanded and had lower generation probabilities than equally common non-associated chains. Because some donors lacked HLA typing at each locus, the association tests relied only on the typed subset. A later analysis reported that several top co-occurrence clusters appeared linked to parvovirus B19, influenza, CMV and Epstein-Barr virus. In both the original and validation cohorts, the classifier was reported to diagnose cytomegalovirus status with high specificity and sensitivity. At a false discovery rate of 0.05, a later analysis linked 16,951 TCR beta sequences to specific HLA alleles. Most TCR sequences were observed very rarely across donors, whereas some public TCRs were present in many individuals. V-gene and J-gene trimming of TCR beta chains was associated with a missense DCLRE1C variant in a later genetic analysis, and the association was replicated in an independent cohort.

Library preparation was by the immunoSEQ multiplex PCR assay. For the multiplex PCR, a mixture combining 60 forward primers for TCR Vbeta segments and 13 reverse primers for TCR Jbeta segments was used. The CDR3 region of rearranged TCR beta genes was amplified from genomic DNA by a multiplex PCR assay. The Illumina HiSeq System was used to sequence the amplified TCR beta libraries as 87-base-pair reads. Processing in the source paper ran as follows. A later analysis tallied some 79 million unique TCR beta chains across the approximately 670 repertoires, and about 12 million of those chains were shared by two or more donors. To remove PCR and sequencing errors, raw reads were error-corrected and collapsed into unique sequences using a nearest-neighbor algorithm that merged closely related sequences. Alignment of CDR3 sequences to IMGT reference sequences was used to assign V, D and J gene segments. Each retained sequence needed at least a six-nucleotide match to both a V gene segment and a J gene segment. A rearrangement was called productive if the CDR3 had no stop codons and remained in frame with V and J, and every other rearrangement was called non-productive. Following IMGT convention, CDR3 was defined as the stretch from the second conserved V-encoded cysteine to the conserved J-encoded phenylalanine. In an earlier analysis of roughly 610 of the donors, sequences lacking an unambiguous match to a single V gene segment were excluded. In an earlier analysis of several hundred of the donors, a V segment was called functional when productive rearrangements were above 56.7%, and segregating when the standard deviation between donors exceeded 5%. A statistical classification framework was built for diagnosing cytomegalovirus status from the catalog of TCR beta chain sequences. In a later analysis, V and J genes were assigned by comparing TCR nucleotide sequences against IMGT/GENE-DB human TR gene sequences. Using the TCRdist pipeline, a later analysis assigned CDR3 sequences along with most-parsimonious VDJ recombination scenarios. A later analysis defined each TCR beta chain by its CDR3 amino acid sequence plus V-gene family, and excluded reads lacking a unique V-gene family. A later analysis removed several hundred highly shared, low-generation-probability nucleotide sequences to deal with suspected cross-contamination and a sequencing artifact. In a later analysis, a clonal expansion index was calculated for each public chain from normalized within-repertoire ranks of inferred template counts. In a later analysis, generation probabilities were computed using a VDJ recombination model fitted to out-of-frame rearrangements, and the results were checked against IGoR. In a later analysis, TCR-TCR, TCR-HLA and TCR-CMV co-occurrence was scored with hypergeometric tests, and a repertoire-size bias correction was applied to TCR pairs. False discovery rates were estimated in a later analysis by permuting HLA or CMV assignments 20 times. A later analysis grouped co-occurring TCRs with DBSCAN, adding TCRdist sequence similarity when clustering within HLA-allele-positive subsets. Repertoires with fewer than 30,000 or more than 120,000 public chains were left out of co-occurrence clustering, as were four to six repertoires with anomalous nucleotide sharing. TCRdb took over this immuneACCESS table, retaining in-frame rearrangements with V and J assigned. Such tables are incomplete; in checked studies, under half of the missing clones stem from an unresolved V gene, and the remainder is unexplained. From that table come the V and J calls and clone size; the DNA was used to work out D and trimming. This sample lists about 120,000 clones; 77% were detected once. The ten largest make up 10% to 11% of the sample.

The cohort consisted of 670 or so healthy bone marrow donors. All cohort members were sampled while nominally healthy, although unrecorded immune exposures were likely present. The donor was CMV seropositive and was included in the group of 300 or so seropositive cohort members. A peripheral blood sample was collected from each donor, and TCR beta sequencing was performed on peripheral blood mononuclear cells. Genomic DNA extraction from the blood cell samples was performed with the Qiagen DNeasy Blood Extraction Kit. V sheds 3 bases and J sheds 1 base, leaving 13 bases between their ends. From the germline V gene, CDR1 is SGHAT and CDR2 is FQNNGV. Including cysteine and phenylalanine, the CDR3 has 15 amino acids. Only the CDR3 DNA stays, 45 bases, in frame from base 1.

The rearrangement combines TRBV11-2 with TRBJ2-7; the D gene is perhaps TRBD2, from 6 matching bases. This receptor was identified in a man in his forties in good health and CMV-seropositive. The specimen sequenced was PBMCs. The CDR3 is CASSLGDLSSYEQYF. The nucleotide sequence reads as follows: TGTGCCAGCAGCTTGGGGGACTTGAGTTCCTACGAGCAGTACTTC.